These T cell receptor beta chains were read from a single sample in a study of beta chain features in type 1 diabetes. Data came from immunoSEQ multiplex PCR; TCRdb stores just in-frame clones and leaves some out. The sample contains 130,000 to 150,000 clones, 8.5% to 12% of which appear only once. The sequencing input was naive CD4+ T cells from blood. These receptors all come from a man between 18 and 35 years old in good health. CDR3s include the opening cysteine and the closing phenylalanine or tryptophan. D genes are given only for firm matches. Expanded clones are given a class, and other clones once, few, many or no size at all.

d_call,cdr3_length,v_call,j_call,clone_size,cdr3_nt,cdr3_aa
TRBD2,16,TRBV7-3,TRBJ2-2,-,TGTGCCAGCAGCTCATCGGGCGGGGGGCATACCGGGGAGCTGTTTTTT,CASSSSGGGHTGELFF
TRBD1,15,TRBV28,TRBJ2-7,few,TGTGCCAGCAGTCCCGGGACAGGTTACTCCTACGAGCAGTACTTC,CASSPGTGYSYEQYF
-,18,TRBV30,TRBJ1-5,few,TGTGCCTGGAGTGTAACGAGTGGGCGGGTTTATAGCAATCAGCCCCAGCATTTT,CAWSVTSGRVYSNQPQHF
-,12,TRBV28,TRBJ2-7,-,TGTGCCAGCAGTCTCCAGGGGTACGAGCAGTACTTC,CASSLQGYEQYF
-,14,TRBV10-3,TRBJ1-2,-,TGTGCCATCAGTTTCGACAGTCCCACCATGGGCTACACCTTC,CAISFDSPTMGYTF
-,11,TRBV6-6,TRBJ2-1,-,TGTGCCAGCAGCCAGAAGAATGAGCAGTTCTTC,CASSQKNEQFF
TRBD1,16,TRBV5-6,TRBJ1-4,-,TGTGCCAGCAGCTTGGGTACAGGGGGCGCAGGTGAAAAACTGTTTTTT,CASSLGTGGAGEKLFF
-,16,TRBV7-2,TRBJ1-4,-,TGTGCCAGCAGCTTAGTGGCGGGTACAACTAATGAAAAACTGTTTTTT,CASSLVAGTTNEKLFF
TRBD1,15,TRBV5-1,TRBJ1-2,-,TGCGCCAGCAGCTTCCAGGGGGCATCTAACTATGGCTACACCTTC,CASSFQGASNYGYTF
-,15,TRBV6-1,TRBJ2-4,-,TGTGCCAGCAGTAGGGGTTCCGGGGCCAAAAACATTCAGTACTTC,CASSRGSGAKNIQYF
TRBD2,15,TRBV5-8,TRBJ2-3,-,TGTGCCAGCAGCTTAGCGGGGGAGACCACAGATACGCAGTATTTT,CASSLAGETTDTQYF
-,16,TRBV4-2,TRBJ1-6,once,TGTGCCAGCAGCCAGCAACTGGGACAAACTAATTCACCCCTCCACTTT,CASSQQLGQTNSPLHF
-,13,TRBV9,TRBJ1-1,few,TGTGCCAGCAGCGTAGACGGGAACACTGAAGCTTTCTTT,CASSVDGNTEAFF
-,14,TRBV6-1,TRBJ1-2,few,TGTGCCAGCAGTAATTTACAGGGTTGGTTTGGCTACACCTTC,CASSNLQGWFGYTF
TRBD1,15,TRBV7-2,TRBJ1-2,-,TGTGCCAGCAGCTTATTGGGACAGGGGTCCTATGGCTACACCTTC,CASSLLGQGSYGYTF
-,12,TRBV6-6,TRBJ2-1,-,TGTGCCAGCAGTTACCCAGGTGGGGAGCAGTTCTTC,CASSYPGGEQFF
-,14,TRBV27,TRBJ2-4,once,TGTGCCAGCAGGGGGCGATTAGGCAAAAACATTCAGTACTTC,CASRGRLGKNIQYF
-,14,TRBV19,TRBJ1-2,-,TGTGCCAGTACCCTAACCTGGACAGCGGAGGTCTACACCTTC,CASTLTWTAEVYTF
-,15,TRBV7-8,TRBJ1-5,few,TGTGCCAGCAGCTTGTCGGTGGGAGTAGGTCAGCCCCAGCATTTT,CASSLSVGVGQPQHF
TRBD1,13,TRBV11-2,TRBJ2-5,many,TGTGCCAGCAACCTACAGGGGCTCGAGACCCAGTACTTC,CASNLQGLETQYF
-,14,TRBV7-2,TRBJ2-1,-,TGTGCCAGCAGCTTGCGGGGCTCCTACAATGAGCAGTTCTTC,CASSLRGSYNEQFF
-,13,TRBV5-8,TRBJ2-5,few,TGTGCCAGCAGCTTGCTCGCAGAAGAGACCCAGTACTTC,CASSLLAEETQYF